These 3 T cell receptor beta chains originate from one sample sequenced in a study of shared clonotypes between healthy human individuals. Sequenced by immunoSEQ multiplex PCR; TCRdb stores in-frame clones only, minus some. The sample carries about 2.1 million clones, just over 90% recorded once. Terminally differentiated effector memory CD45RA+ cells were left out of the naive CD8 fraction, which was CD45RO-negative and positively selected for CCR7. The sequenced sample consisted of naive CD8+ T cells from PBMCs. The receptors were sampled from a man aged 18-30 years in good health. Some clones in this sample may be carry-over from other donors' samples.

This clone was seen once. The junction differs from germline at one of its ends, possibly a read error. The V call is TRBV12-5, the J call TRBJ2-7; D may be TRBD1 (6 bases). This CDR3 contains 11 residues. Germline V gives CDR1 LGHNT, CDR2 FRNRAP. The CDR3: CASGFGTSLSF. Written as DNA, the CDR3 is TGTGCTAGTGGTTTCGGGACATCCCTTAGCTTC.

The V and J genes are TRBV7-2 and TRBJ2-7; a weak D match, TRBD1 (5 bases). The CDR3 is 12 residues long. Germline loops: CDR1 SGHTA, CDR2 FQGNSA. Trimming stripped 1 base from V and 6 bases from J, with 7 bases between. CDR3 bases: TGTGCCAGCAGCTTAGTGACAGTCGAGCAGTACTTC. Amino acids: CASSLVTVEQYF.

The V gene is TRBV10-3, the J gene TRBJ2-7; D may correspond to TRBD1 or TRBD2 (5 bases each). The CDR3 has 14 amino acids. The V gene's germline CDR1 is ENHRY and CDR2 SYGVKD. The V end lost 7 bases, the J end lost 2 bases, and 15 bases lay between the germline ends. The CDR3, as DNA: TGTGCCATCATGAACCGGGACCGACCCTACGAGCAGTACTTC. It encodes CAIMNRDRPYEQYF.